These 11 T cell receptor beta chains share one sample of origin, sequenced in a study of shared clonotypes between healthy human individuals. Only in-frame clones appear in the TCRdb table, and some are missing; sequencing was by immunoSEQ multiplex PCR. The profile shows some 200,000 clones, just over 65% of them singletons. The sample taken for sequencing was memory CD4+ T cells sorted from blood. This sample's subset: CD45RA-negative fraction. Receptor source: a man aged 30 to 45 in good health.

The chain has TRBV11-3 and TRBJ2-3; TRBD2 matches at 9 bases. The CDR3 has 15 residues. V shed 5 bases, J shed 2 bases, and the junction held 5 bases outside the gene matches. The V gene's germline CDR1 is SGHNT and CDR2 YENEEA. CDR3 nucleotides: TGTGCCAGCAGCCGCGGGGGGGGTCCCACAGATACGCAGTATTTT. It translates to CASSRGGGPTDTQYF. The full variable domain, in which reference TRBV11-3 and TRBJ2-3 provide the parts outside the CDR3, is EAGVVQSPRYKIIEKKQPVAFWCNPISGHNTLYWYLQNLGQGPELLIRYENEEAVDDSQLPKDRFSAERLKGVDSTLKIQPAELGDSAVYLCASSRGGGPTDTQYFGPGTRLTVL.

The V call is TRBV27, the J call TRBJ2-7; TRBD1 matches 8 bases. Germline CDR1 reads MNHEY; CDR2 reads SMNVEV (reference sequence). This CDR3 comprises 13 residues. V was clipped by 6 bases and J by 2 bases; unmatched bases: 3. The CDR3 nucleotides are TGTGCCAGCAGATCGGACAGGGCCTACGAGCAGTACTTC. It encodes CASRSDRAYEQYF.

This clone was found a few times. V is TRBV5-5 and J is TRBJ1-5, with D perhaps matching TRBD1 (6 bases). Looked up from germline, CDR1 is SGHKS and CDR2 is YYEKEE (reference sequence). The germline V and J ends were trimmed by 2 bases and 7 bases, with 16 bases remaining between them. CDR3 length equals 15 residues. CDR3 nucleotides: TGTGCCAGCAGCTTAGAAGGGGGGCCGAGGCAGCCCCAGCATTTT. Amino acid sequence: CASSLEGGPRQPQHF. Based on the CDR3 plus reference TRBV5-5 and TRBJ1-5, the full variable domain is DAGVTQSPTHLIKTRGQQVTLRCSPISGHKSVSWYQQVLGQGPQFIFQYYEKEERGRGNFPDRFSARQFPNYSSELNVNALLLGDSALYLCASSLEGGPRQPQHFGDGTRLSIL.

The V gene is TRBV20-1, the J gene TRBJ2-1; D not certain. The CDR3 runs 11 residues. V shed 3 bases and J shed 5 bases, with 5 bases lying between them. CDR1 and CDR2 (germline): DFQATT, SNEGSKA (reference sequence). The CDR3 DNA reads TGCAGTGCTAGCCCCCACAATGAGCAGTTCTTC. It translates to CSASPHNEQFF.

This clone has only one observation. The V and J genes are TRBV5-1 and TRBJ2-1; 11 positions agree with TRBD2. This CDR3 has 16 residues. Germline values: CDR1 SGHRS, CDR2 YFSETQ. After removal of 3 bases from V and 6 bases from J, the junction contained 8 bases not matched to a gene. The CDR3, as DNA: TGCGCCAGCAGCTCAACCGGGACTAGCGGTTTCAATGAGCAGTTCTTC. This encodes CASSSTGTSGFNEQFF.

The chain recombines TRBV5-6 with TRBJ2-7; D unresolved. The germline V gene encodes CDR1 SGHDT and CDR2 YYEEEE. V shed 1 base and J shed 3 bases, with 14 bases lying between them. CDR3 length: 15 amino acids. DNA of the CDR3: TGTGCCAGCAGCTTGTATTTTCAGCCCCGCTACGAGCAGTACTTC. Its protein is CASSLYFQPRYEQYF.

The table lists this clone with a few counts. The chain links TRBV6-5 to TRBJ2-1; D may be TRBD1 (5 bases). V was pared by 2 bases and J by 5 bases, with 13 bases between. The CDR3 contains 15 residues. Germline values: CDR1 MNHEY, CDR2 SVGAGI. The CDR3: CASSYVGVSNNEQFF. CDR3 nucleotide sequence: TGTGCCAGCAGTTACGTAGGGGTTAGTAACAATGAGCAGTTCTTC.

The chain links TRBV7-2 to TRBJ2-7, with 9 bases aligning to TRBD2. V was clipped by 4 bases and J by 6 bases; unmatched bases: 10. This CDR3 region has 15 residues. Germline lookup yields CDR1 SGHTA and CDR2 FQGNSA. The chain's CDR3 is CASSWWGREGGEQYF. DNA of the CDR3: TGTGCCAGCAGCTGGTGGGGGCGGGAGGGGGGCGAGCAGTACTTC.

This sequence joins TRBV6-6 and TRBJ1-5; D is uncertain. CDR3 length: 13 residues. Germline V gene sequence: CDR1 MNHNY, CDR2 SVGAGI (reference sequence). Trimming cost V 5 bases and J 7 bases, with 12 bases left between them. CDR3: CASSHRREQPQHF. For the CDR3, the DNA is TGTGCCAGCAGTCATCGGCGAGAACAGCCCCAGCATTTT.

This clone was observed at least ten times. CDR3 amino acids: CASSLPGTGVNEKLFF. The CDR3 DNA reads TGTGCCAGCAGTTTACCCGGGACAGGGGTTAATGAAAAACTGTTTTTT. The chain couples TRBV28 to TRBJ1-4; 10 bases agree with TRBD1. Germline CDR1 MDHEN, CDR2 SYDVKM. This CDR3 has 16 amino acids. Trimming cost V 2 bases and J 4 bases; bases outside gene matches: 4.

The table lists this clone with many counts. The rearrangement joins TRBV7-3 to TRBJ2-1; D tentatively fits TRBD1 or TRBD2 (5 bases each). CDR1 is SGHTA and CDR2 is FQGTGA in the germline V gene. The V and J ends lost 2 bases and 9 bases respectively, with 11 bases between them. The CDR3 spans 13 residues. Here the CDR3 reads CASSLRGGAEQFF. In nucleotides, the CDR3 is TGTGCCAGCAGCTTACGGGGCGGAGCTGAGCAGTTCTTC.